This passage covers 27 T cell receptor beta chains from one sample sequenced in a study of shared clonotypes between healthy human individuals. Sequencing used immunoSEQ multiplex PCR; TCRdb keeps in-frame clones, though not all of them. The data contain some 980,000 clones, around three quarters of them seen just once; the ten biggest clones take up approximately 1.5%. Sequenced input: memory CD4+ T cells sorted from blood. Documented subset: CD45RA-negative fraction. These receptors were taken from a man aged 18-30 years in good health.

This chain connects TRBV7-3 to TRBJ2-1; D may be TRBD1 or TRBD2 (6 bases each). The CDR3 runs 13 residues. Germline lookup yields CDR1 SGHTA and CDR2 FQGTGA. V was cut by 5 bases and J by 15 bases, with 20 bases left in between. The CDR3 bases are TGTGCCAGCAGCCTCACTCCGGGGGCCCCTTCGTTCTTC. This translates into CASSLTPGAPSFF.

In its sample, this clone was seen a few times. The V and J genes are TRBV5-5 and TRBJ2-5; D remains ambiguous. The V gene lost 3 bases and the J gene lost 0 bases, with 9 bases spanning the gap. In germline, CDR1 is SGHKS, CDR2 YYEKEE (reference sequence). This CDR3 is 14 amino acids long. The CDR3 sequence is CASSSSTYQETQYF. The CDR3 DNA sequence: TGTGCCAGCAGCTCATCAACGTACCAAGAGACCCAGTACTTC.

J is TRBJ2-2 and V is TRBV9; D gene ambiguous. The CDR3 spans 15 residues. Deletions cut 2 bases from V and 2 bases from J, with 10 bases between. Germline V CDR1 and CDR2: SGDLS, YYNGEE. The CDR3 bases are TGTGCCAGCAGCGTGGGCCGGATCAACACCGGGGAGCTGTTTTTT. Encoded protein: CASSVGRINTGELFF.

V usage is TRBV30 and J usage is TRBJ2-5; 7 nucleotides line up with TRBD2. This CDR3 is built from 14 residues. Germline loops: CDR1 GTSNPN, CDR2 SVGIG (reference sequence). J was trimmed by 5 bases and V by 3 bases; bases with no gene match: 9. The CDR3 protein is CAWSHALGGETQYF. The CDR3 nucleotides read TGTGCCTGGAGCCACGCCCTCGGGGGGGAGACCCAGTACTTC.

The CDR3 region is CASSLNGQGGKRSPLHF. The CDR3 coding sequence is TGTGCCAGCAGCTTGAATGGACAGGGGGGGAAGAGATCACCCCTCCACTTT. The rearrangement joins TRBV5-4 to TRBJ1-6; TRBD1 matches 10 bases. The germline CDR1 and CDR2 sequences are SGHNT and YYREEE (reference sequence). This CDR3 is built from 17 residues. The trim removed 1 base at V and 10 bases at J, leaving 11 bases unmatched.

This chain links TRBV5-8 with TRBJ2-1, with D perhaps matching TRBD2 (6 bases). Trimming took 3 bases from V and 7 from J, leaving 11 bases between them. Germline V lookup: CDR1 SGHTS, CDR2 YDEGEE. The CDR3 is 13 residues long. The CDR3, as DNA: TGTGCCAGCAGCTGGGGGGATAGGAATGAGCAGTTCTTC. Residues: CASSWGDRNEQFF.

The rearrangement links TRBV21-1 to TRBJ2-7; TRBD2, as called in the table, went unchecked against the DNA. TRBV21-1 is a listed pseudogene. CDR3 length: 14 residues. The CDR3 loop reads CASSKPTTSGRWSF. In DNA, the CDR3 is TGTGCCAGCAGCAAACCGACGACTAGCGGGAGGTGGTCCTTC.

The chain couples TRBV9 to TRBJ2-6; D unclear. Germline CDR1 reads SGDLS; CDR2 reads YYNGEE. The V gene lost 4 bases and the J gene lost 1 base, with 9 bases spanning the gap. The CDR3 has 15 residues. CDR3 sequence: CASSPRRSGANVLTF. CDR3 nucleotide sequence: TGTGCCAGCAGCCCTCGCCGATCTGGGGCCAACGTCCTGACTTTC.

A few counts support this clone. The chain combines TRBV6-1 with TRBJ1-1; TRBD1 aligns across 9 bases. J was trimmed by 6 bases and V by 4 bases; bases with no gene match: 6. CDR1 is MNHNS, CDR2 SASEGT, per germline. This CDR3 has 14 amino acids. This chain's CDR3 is CASSAGTGIAEAFF. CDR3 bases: TGTGCCAGCAGTGCCGGGACAGGGATCGCTGAAGCTTTCTTT.

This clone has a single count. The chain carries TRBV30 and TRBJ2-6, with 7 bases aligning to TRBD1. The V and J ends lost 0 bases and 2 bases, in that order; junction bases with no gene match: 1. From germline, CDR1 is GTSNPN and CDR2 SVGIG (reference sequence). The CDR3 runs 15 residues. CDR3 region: CAWSVGTAGANVLTF. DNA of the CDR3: TGTGCCTGGAGTGTCGGGACAGCTGGGGCCAACGTCCTGACTTTC.

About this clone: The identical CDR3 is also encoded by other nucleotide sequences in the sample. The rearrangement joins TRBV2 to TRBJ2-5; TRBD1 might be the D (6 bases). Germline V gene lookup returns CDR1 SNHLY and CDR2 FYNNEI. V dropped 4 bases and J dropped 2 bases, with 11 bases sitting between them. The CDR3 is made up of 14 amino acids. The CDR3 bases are TGTGCCAGCAGTGCTACAGGGTTTCAAGAGACCCAGTACTTC. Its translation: CASSATGFQETQYF.

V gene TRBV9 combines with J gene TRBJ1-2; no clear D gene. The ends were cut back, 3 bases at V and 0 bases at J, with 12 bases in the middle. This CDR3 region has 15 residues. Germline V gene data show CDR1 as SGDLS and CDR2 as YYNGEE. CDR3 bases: TGTGCCAGCAGCGCCCGTTCAGGAACTAACTATGGCTACACCTTC. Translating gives CASSARSGTNYGYTF.

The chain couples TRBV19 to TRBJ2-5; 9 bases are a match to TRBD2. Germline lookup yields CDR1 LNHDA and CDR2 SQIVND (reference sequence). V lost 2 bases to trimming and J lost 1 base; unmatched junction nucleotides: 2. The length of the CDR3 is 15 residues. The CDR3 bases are TGTGCCAGTAGTATAACTAGCGGGCTCCAAGAGACCCAGTACTTC. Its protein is CASSITSGLQETQYF.

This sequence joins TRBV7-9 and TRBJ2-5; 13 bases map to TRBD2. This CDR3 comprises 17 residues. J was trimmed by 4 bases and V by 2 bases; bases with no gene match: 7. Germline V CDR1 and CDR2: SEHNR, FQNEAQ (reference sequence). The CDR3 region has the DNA TGTGCCAGCAGCTTAACTAAGACTAGCGGGAGGAGAGAGACCCAGTACTTC. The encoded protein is CASSLTKTSGRRETQYF.

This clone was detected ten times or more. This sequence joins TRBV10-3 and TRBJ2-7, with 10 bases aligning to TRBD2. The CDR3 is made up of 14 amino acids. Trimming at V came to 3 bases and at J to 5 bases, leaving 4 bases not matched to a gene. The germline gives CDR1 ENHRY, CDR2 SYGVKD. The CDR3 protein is CAISDSGGKNEQYF. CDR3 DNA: TGTGCCATCAGTGATAGCGGGGGGAAAAACGAGCAGTACTTC.

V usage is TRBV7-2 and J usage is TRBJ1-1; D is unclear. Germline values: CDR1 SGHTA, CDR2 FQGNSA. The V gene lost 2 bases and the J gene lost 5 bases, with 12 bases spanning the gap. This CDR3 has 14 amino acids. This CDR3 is CASSLTPEGTEAFF. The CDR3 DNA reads TGTGCCAGCAGCTTAACTCCGGAAGGGACTGAAGCTTTCTTT.

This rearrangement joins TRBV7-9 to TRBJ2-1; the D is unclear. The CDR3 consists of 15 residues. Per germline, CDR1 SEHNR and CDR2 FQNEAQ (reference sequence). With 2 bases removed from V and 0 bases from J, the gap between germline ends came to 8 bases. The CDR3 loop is CASSLPSSSYNEQFF. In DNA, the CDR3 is TGTGCCAGCAGCTTACCTAGTAGCTCCTACAATGAGCAGTTCTTC. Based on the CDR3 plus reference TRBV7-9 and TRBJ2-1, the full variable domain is DTGVSQNPRHKITKRGQNVTFRCDPISEHNRLYWYRQTLGQGPEFLTYFQNEAQLEKSRLLSDRFSAERPKGSFSTLEIQRTEQGDSAMYLCASSLPSSSYNEQFFGPGTRLTVL.

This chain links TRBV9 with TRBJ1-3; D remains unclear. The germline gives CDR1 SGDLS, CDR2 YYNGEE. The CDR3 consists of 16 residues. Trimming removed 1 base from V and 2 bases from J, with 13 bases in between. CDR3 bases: TGTGCCAGCAGCGTAAAGTCGTCGGGGACTGGAAACACCATATATTTT. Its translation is CASSVKSSGTGNTIYF.

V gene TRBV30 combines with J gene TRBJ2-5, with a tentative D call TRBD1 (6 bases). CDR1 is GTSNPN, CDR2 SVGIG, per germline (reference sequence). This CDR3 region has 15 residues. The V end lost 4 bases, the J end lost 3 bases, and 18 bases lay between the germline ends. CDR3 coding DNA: TGTGCCTGGAATTCCGGGACACTGGCTGAAGAGACCCAGTACTTC. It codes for CAWNSGTLAEETQYF.

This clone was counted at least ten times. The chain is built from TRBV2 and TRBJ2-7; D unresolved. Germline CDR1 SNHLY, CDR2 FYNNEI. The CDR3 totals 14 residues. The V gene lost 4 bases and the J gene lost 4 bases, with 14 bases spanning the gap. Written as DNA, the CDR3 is TGTGCCAGCAGTGTGGGGTCCTTAACATACGAGCAGTACTTC. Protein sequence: CASSVGSLTYEQYF.

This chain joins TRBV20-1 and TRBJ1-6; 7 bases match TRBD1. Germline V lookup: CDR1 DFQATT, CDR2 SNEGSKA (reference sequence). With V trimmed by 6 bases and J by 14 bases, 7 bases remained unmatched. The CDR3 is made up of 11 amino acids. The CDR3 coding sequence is TGCAGTGCCCTGTCCAGGGGGGCCCTCCACTTT. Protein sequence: CSALSRGALHF.

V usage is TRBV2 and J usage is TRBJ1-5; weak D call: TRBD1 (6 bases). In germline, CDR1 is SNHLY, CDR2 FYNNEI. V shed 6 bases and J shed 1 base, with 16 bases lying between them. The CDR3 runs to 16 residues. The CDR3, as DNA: TGTGCCAGCAGCGGGGTAGGTACAGGGAGCAATCAGCCCCAGCATTTT. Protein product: CASSGVGTGSNQPQHF.

The CDR3 DNA reads TGTGCCAGCAGCCACCGCGGGGGTGGGGATACGCAGTATTTT. Protein sequence: CASSHRGGGDTQYF. The chain is built from TRBV11-3 and TRBJ2-3; 7 nucleotides agree with TRBD2. CDR1 and CDR2 (germline): SGHNT, YENEEA. Trimming at V came to 5 bases and at J to 6 bases, leaving 8 bases not matched to a gene. This CDR3 spans 14 amino acids.

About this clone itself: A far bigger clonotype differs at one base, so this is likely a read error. CDR3 sequence reads: CASSTTANTEAFF. Here the CDR3 DNA reads TGTGCCAGCAGCACGACAGCGAACACTGAAGCTTTCTTT. The gene calls are TRBV7-2 and TRBJ1-1; tentatively, D is TRBD1 (5 bases). Trimming cost V 5 bases and J 1 base, with 8 bases left between them. The CDR3 sequence is 13 residues long. Germline V gives CDR1 SGHTA, CDR2 FQGNSA. The variable domain in full, with the rest retrieved from reference TRBV7-2 and TRBJ1-1, is GAGVSQSPSNKVTEKGKDVELRCDPISGHTALYWYRQSLGQGLEFLIYFQGNSAPDKSGLPSDRFSAERTGGSVSTLTIQRTQQEDSAVYLCASSTTANTEAFFGQGTRLTVV.

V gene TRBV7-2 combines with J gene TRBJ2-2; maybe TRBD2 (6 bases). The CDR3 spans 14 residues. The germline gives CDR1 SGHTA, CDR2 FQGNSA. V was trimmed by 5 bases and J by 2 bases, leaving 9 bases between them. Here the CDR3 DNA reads TGTGCCAGCAGCCCGGGACTCAACACCGGGGAGCTGTTTTTT. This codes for CASSPGLNTGELFF. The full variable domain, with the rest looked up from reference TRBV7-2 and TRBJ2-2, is GAGVSQSPSNKVTEKGKDVELRCDPISGHTALYWYRQSLGQGLEFLIYFQGNSAPDKSGLPSDRFSAERTGGSVSTLTIQRTQQEDSAVYLCASSPGLNTGELFFGEGSRLTVL.

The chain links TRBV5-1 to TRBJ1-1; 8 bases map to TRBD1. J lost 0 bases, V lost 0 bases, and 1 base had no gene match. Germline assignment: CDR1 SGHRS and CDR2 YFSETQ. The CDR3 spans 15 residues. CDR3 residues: CASSLAGQVNTEAFF. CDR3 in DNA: TGCGCCAGCAGCTTGGCGGGACAGGTGAACACTGAAGCTTTCTTT.

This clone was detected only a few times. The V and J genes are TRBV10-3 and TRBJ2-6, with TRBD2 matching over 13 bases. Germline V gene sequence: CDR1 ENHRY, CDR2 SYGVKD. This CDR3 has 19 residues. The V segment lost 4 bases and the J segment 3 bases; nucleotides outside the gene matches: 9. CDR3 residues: CAISGTSGRAGSGANVLTF. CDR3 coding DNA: TGTGCCATCAGTGGTACTAGCGGGAGGGCCGGGAGTGGGGCCAACGTCCTGACTTTC.